A single sample gave rise to the 19 T cell receptor beta chains below, sequenced in a study of blood T cell repertoires in COVID-19 (TCRdb year 2020). The method behind the library was the immunoSEQ multiplex PCR assay. What TCRdb holds here is the immuneACCESS table cut down to in-frame rearrangements. Part of the clones is not present; checked against another copy, under half of the missing clones reflect an unresolved V gene, and the others are unexplained. Present in this sample are around 170,000 clones, about 87% of which were seen just once. Roughly 0.53% of the sample comes from the top ten. The sequencing input was peripheral blood. The receptor set was obtained from a man aged 55-75 years with COVID-19, enrolled during active disease.

The V call is TRBV5-8, the J call TRBJ1-2, with D hard to call. Between the trimmed V and J ends, which lost 5 bases and 0 bases, there was a span of 8 bases. Germline values: CDR1 SGHTS, CDR2 YDEGEE. This CDR3 has 13 amino acids. In DNA form, the CDR3 reads TGTGCCAGCAGGCGCGGGACTAACTATGGCTACACCTTC. It codes for CASRRGTNYGYTF. Full variable domain (missing parts from reference TRBV5-8 and TRBJ1-2): EAGVTQSPTHLIKTRGQQATLRCSPISGHTSVYWYQQALGLGLQFLLWYDEGEERNRGNFPPRFSGRQFPNYSSELNVNALELEDSALYLCASRRGTNYGYTFGSGTRLTVV.

The rearrangement uses TRBV19 and TRBJ2-2; 12 bases are shared with TRBD1. CDR3 length equals 15 residues. Germline CDR1 and CDR2: LNHDA and SQIVND (reference sequence). V trimming: 4 bases; J trimming: 6 bases; junction bases outside the gene matches: 3. CDR3 sequence reads: CASSSRDRGPGELFF. For the CDR3, the DNA is TGTGCCAGTAGTAGCCGGGACAGGGGGCCCGGGGAGCTGTTTTTT.

This clone was counted between two and nine times. This chain uses TRBV11-2 with TRBJ1-2; the D is unclear. Germline assignment: CDR1 SGHAT and CDR2 FQNNGV. The length of the CDR3 is 16 residues. V was cut by 1 base and J by 1 base, with 13 bases left in between. The CDR3 DNA reads as TGTGCCAGCAGCTTAGTAACTGACACCGTTAACTATGGCTACACCTTC. It translates to CASSLVTDTVNYGYTF.

The V gene is TRBV20-1, the J gene TRBJ1-5, with 7 bases identical to TRBD1. Trimming cost V 3 bases and J 3 bases; bases outside gene matches: 5. The CDR3 length is 14 residues. Germline CDR1 and CDR2: DFQATT and SNEGSKA (reference sequence). The CDR3 DNA reads as TGCAGTGCTAGTGAGGGACAGCTCAATCAGCCCCAGCATTTT. It codes for CSASEGQLNQPQHF.

CDR3 protein: CASSPGLAGGREQFF. The DNA of the CDR3 is TGTGCCAGCAGCCCAGGACTAGCGGGGGGGCGGGAGCAGTTCTTC. The chain joins TRBV7-2 to TRBJ2-1, with 15 bases matching TRBD2. The V gene end was trimmed by 5 bases and the J gene end by 10 bases; junction bases not matched to a gene: 6. CDR3 size: 15 residues. Germline CDR1 SGHTA, CDR2 FQGNSA.

J is TRBJ2-3 and V is TRBV15; the match to TRBD1 covers 7 bases. Germline-derived CDR1 and CDR2 are LNHNV and YYDKDF (reference sequence). J gave up 2 bases and V 0 bases, and 5 bases lay outside the gene matches. This CDR3 has 16 residues. CDR3 coding DNA: TGTGCCACCAGCAGAGATGTTACAGGGGCCACAGATACGCAGTATTTT. It is translated as CATSRDVTGATDTQYF.

The chain couples TRBV5-1 to TRBJ2-2; TRBD2 matches 10 bases. Germline V CDR1 and CDR2: SGHRS, YFSETQ. This CDR3 has 15 amino acids. J was trimmed by 6 bases and V by 1 base; bases with no gene match: 3. CDR3: CASSLKAGGAGELFF. The CDR3 coding sequence is TGCGCCAGCAGCTTGAAAGCGGGAGGGGCCGGGGAGCTGTTTTTT.

The chain combines TRBV7-9 with TRBJ2-2, with D perhaps TRBD2 (5 bases). Germline V gene lookup returns CDR1 SEHNR and CDR2 FQNEAQ (reference sequence). This CDR3 region has 16 residues. V shed 9 bases and J shed 2 bases, with 19 bases lying between them. CDR3 sequence (DNA): TGTGCCAGACCCCATGCGGGTTTCCCAAACACCGGGGAGCTGTTTTTT. Translation gives CARPHAGFPNTGELFF.

The chain links TRBV2 to TRBJ2-3, with D possibly being TRBD2 (6 bases). CDR3 length: 15 residues. Trimming stripped 4 bases from V and 2 bases from J, with 13 bases between. Looked up from germline, CDR1 is SNHLY and CDR2 is FYNNEI. This CDR3 is CASSAQDYDTDTQYF. The CDR3, as DNA: TGTGCCAGCAGTGCTCAGGACTACGACACAGATACGCAGTATTTT.

This clone showed up just a few times. V gene TRBV7-2 combines with J gene TRBJ2-5; TRBD2 matches 9 bases. Trimming at V came to 5 bases and at J to 4 bases, leaving 20 bases not matched to a gene. The germline V gene has CDR1 SGHTA and CDR2 FQGNSA. The CDR3 extends over 19 amino acids. The CDR3 is CASSAPHRRGGPYGETQYF. The DNA for the CDR3 is TGTGCCAGCAGCGCCCCCCACCGGCGGGGGGGCCCTTATGGAGAGACCCAGTACTTC.

The gene calls are TRBV19 and TRBJ1-1; 7 bases are a match to TRBD1. Germline trimming cut 4 bases from V and 0 bases from J; bases unmatched to any gene: 2. The length of the CDR3 is 14 residues. CDR1 is LNHDA and CDR2 is SQIVND in the germline V gene (reference sequence). This CDR3 reads CASSRGQLNTEAFF. In DNA form, the CDR3 reads TGTGCCAGTAGTAGGGGACAGCTGAACACTGAAGCTTTCTTT.

This clone has more than one count but fewer than ten. V usage is TRBV5-6 and J usage is TRBJ2-7; 11 bases line up with TRBD2. The CDR3 is 15 amino acids. The germline V gene encodes CDR1 SGHDT and CDR2 YYEEEE. J gave up 4 bases and V 5 bases, and 8 bases lay outside the gene matches. CDR3 in amino acids: CASRGVGTSGYEQYF. The DNA of the CDR3 is TGTGCCAGCAGAGGGGTAGGGACTAGCGGATACGAGCAGTACTTC.

This chain uses TRBV5-1 with TRBJ2-1; D call uncertain. Trimming stripped 4 bases from V and 1 base from J, with 9 bases between. This CDR3 region has 14 residues. Germline V CDR1 and CDR2: SGHRS, YFSETQ. The CDR3 sequence: CASSPGQSYNEQFF. CDR3 sequence (DNA): TGCGCCAGCAGCCCTGGGCAGTCCTACAATGAGCAGTTCTTC.

The rearrangement links TRBV27 to TRBJ2-5, with D maybe TRBD1 (5 bases). Deletions cut 6 bases from V and 0 bases from J, with 14 bases between. The CDR3 consists of 15 residues. Per the germline V gene, CDR1 is MNHEY and CDR2 is SMNVEV (reference sequence). The CDR3 loop is CASRSIQVYQETQYF. The CDR3 DNA follows: TGTGCCAGCAGATCGATACAGGTCTACCAAGAGACCCAGTACTTC.

The CDR3 spells CASSGSNSNQPQHF. The CDR3 nucleotides are TGTGCCAGCAGTGGTTCTAATAGCAATCAGCCCCAGCATTTT. The chain joins TRBV2 to TRBJ1-5; D call uncertain. Trimming shortened V by 4 bases and J by 0 bases, and 7 bases separated the two germline ends. CDR3 length equals 14 residues. The germline V gene encodes CDR1 SNHLY and CDR2 FYNNEI. Drawing the rest from reference TRBV2 and TRBJ1-5, the complete variable domain is EPEVTQTPSHQVTQMGQEVILRCVPISNHLYFYWYRQILGQKVEFLVSFYNNEISEKSEIFDDQFSVERPDGSNFTLKIRSTKLEDSAMYFCASSGSNSNQPQHFGDGTRLSIL.

The chain joins TRBV2 to TRBJ1-1; maybe TRBD1 (5 bases). The CDR3 totals 14 residues. The germline V and J ends were trimmed by 4 bases and 4 bases, with 13 bases remaining between them. From germline, CDR1 is SNHLY and CDR2 FYNNEI. CDR3 amino acids: CASSVGRGFTEAFF. CDR3 DNA sequence: TGTGCCAGCAGTGTGGGGCGGGGGTTCACTGAAGCTTTCTTT.

The sample holds one count of this clone. The chain carries TRBV15 and TRBJ2-7; 7 bases line up with TRBD1. The V segment lost 5 bases and the J segment 6 bases; nucleotides outside the gene matches: 7. Germline CDR1 is LNHNV and CDR2 is YYDKDF (reference sequence). The CDR3 covers 13 residues. The CDR3, as DNA: TGTGCCACCAGCGTTGGACAGGTCGGCGAGCAGTACTTC. This codes for CATSVGQVGEQYF.

The chain employs TRBV19 and TRBJ1-1; TRBD1 matches 9 bases. Germline V gene lookup returns CDR1 LNHDA and CDR2 SQIVND (reference sequence). CDR3 size: 14 residues. The V segment lost 6 bases and the J segment 1 base; nucleotides outside the gene matches: 3. The CDR3 nucleotides read TGTGCCAGTAGGGAGGGACAGGGGAACACTGAAGCTTTCTTT. As protein: CASREGQGNTEAFF.

The chain combines TRBV19 with TRBJ2-1, with 11 positions matching TRBD2. The V and J ends lost 7 bases and 7 bases, in that order; junction bases with no gene match: 15. This CDR3 is 17 amino acids long. The germline gives CDR1 LNHDA, CDR2 SQIVND (reference sequence). Written as DNA, the CDR3 is TGTGCCAGTACCCCGAGCCCCGGGACTAGCGGAGAAAATGAGCAGTTCTTC. Amino acid sequence: CASTPSPGTSGENEQFF.